Listed below are T cell receptor beta chains from one sample, sequenced in a study of control samples from healthy donors and cancer patients. The assay was immunoSEQ multiplex PCR, and TCRdb's table has in-frame clones only and misses some. The sample consists of about 130,000 clones, over 80% of them appearing once. The sequencing sample was made of blood. These receptors were obtained from a woman between 45 and 65 years old in good health. The conserved cysteine and the conserved F or W are not part of the CDR3 here.

J gene	V gene	CDR3 protein
TRBJ2-3	TRBV5-4	ASSSTSGGSTDTQY
TRBJ2-7	TRBV6-1	ASSEAGTSFNEQY
TRBJ2-3	TRBV5-1	ASSLAPTSTDTQY
TRBJ1-5	TRBV9	ASSSVDNQPQH
TRBJ2-1	TRBV18	ASSPDPGGDEQF
TRBJ1-1	TRBV6-5	ASRTTVPEAF
TRBJ1-6	TRBV27	ASRRGPNNSPLH
TRBJ1-2	TRBV6-5	ASTPTRGNYGYT
TRBJ1-1	TRBV2	ASKDNGNTEAF
TRBJ1-4	TRBV2	ASSEFSIWRNEKLF
TRBJ2-5	TRBV24-1	ATSNGDRYQETQY
TRBJ2-7	TRBV6-6	ASSESFYEQY
TRBJ2-6	TRBV29-1	SVASPSGANVLT
TRBJ1-2	TRBV3-1/TRBV3-2	ASSQRGTGWGGGYT
TRBJ1-6	TRBV6-1	ASSETGGRNSPLH
TRBJ2-3	TRBV10-3	AITSNPTDTQY
TRBJ2-7	TRBV12-3/TRBV12-4	ASRGGVGYEQY
TRBJ2-3	TRBV13	ASSPGTDTQY
TRBJ1-5	TRBV19	ASSILENQPQH
TRBJ1-1	TRBV12-3/TRBV12-4	ASSFSLVAF
TRBJ2-1	TRBV5-1	ASSLWDNEQF
TRBJ2-7	TRBV19	ASSMDYGEQY
TRBJ2-7	TRBV28	ASSLYARGSAGNYEQY
TRBJ1-3	TRBV19	ASRTGGERLSGNTIY
TRBJ2-5	TRBV27	ASSLGGGPQETQY
TRBJ2-2	TRBV10-1	ASSGSGIGELF